The rows below give T cell receptor beta chains drawn from one sample of a study of CD8+ T cells in alopecia areata. The repertoire was sequenced with immunoSEQ multiplex PCR; TCRdb's copy has only in-frame clones and lacks some. The sample lists about 200,000 clones; roughly three fifths were seen once. Specimen: CD8+ T cells sorted from blood. The receptors were gathered from a human donor in good health. Both conserved end residues are part of each CDR3. Fields, in order: D gene, V gene, clone size, J gene, CDR3 DNA, CDR3 protein. A D gene is named only where the DNA matches it firmly. The size of a clone is reported for some rows only, either as once, few or many, or as a class for expanded clones.

d_gene: -; v_gene: TRBV5-8; abundance: -; j_gene: TRBJ2-7; CDR3nt: TGTGCCAGCAGCCAAGGGAGTTTCTACGAGCAGTACTTC; CDR3aa: CASSQGSFYEQYF
d_gene: TRBD2; v_gene: TRBV27; abundance: once; j_gene: TRBJ2-7; CDR3nt: TGTGCCAGCAGTCCCCGTGGGGGGGCCTACGAGCAGTACTTC; CDR3aa: CASSPRGGAYEQYF
d_gene: -; v_gene: TRBV27; abundance: -; j_gene: TRBJ1-2; CDR3nt: TGTGCCACCCCCACAGGGCCCTATGGCTACACCTTC; CDR3aa: CATPTGPYGYTF
d_gene: -; v_gene: TRBV15; abundance: -; j_gene: TRBJ1-5; CDR3nt: TGTGCCACCAGCAGTGGGGTCGGAAATCAGCCCCAGCATTTT; CDR3aa: CATSSGVGNQPQHF
d_gene: TRBD1; v_gene: TRBV7-9; abundance: once; j_gene: TRBJ2-6; CDR3nt: TGTGCCAGCAGCACAGCCCCGACAGGGGAGTATAGTGGGGCCAACGTCCTGACTTTC; CDR3aa: CASSTAPTGEYSGANVLTF
d_gene: TRBD1; v_gene: TRBV5-5; abundance: -; j_gene: TRBJ2-7; CDR3nt: TGTGCCAGCAGCGCGGGGACAGGGCACTACGAGCAGTACTTC; CDR3aa: CASSAGTGHYEQYF
d_gene: -; v_gene: TRBV7-6; abundance: few; j_gene: TRBJ1-5; CDR3nt: TGTGCCAGCAGCTTAGGGTTGGGTCAGCCCCAGCATTTT; CDR3aa: CASSLGLGQPQHF
d_gene: -; v_gene: TRBV7-2; abundance: -; j_gene: TRBJ1-1; CDR3nt: TGTGCCAGCAGCTCCAGGGCTATAGACACTGAAGCTTTCTTT; CDR3aa: CASSSRAIDTEAFF
d_gene: TRBD2; v_gene: TRBV10-2; abundance: -; j_gene: TRBJ2-7; CDR3nt: TGCGCCAGCAGTGAGCCGACTAGCGTCTCCTACGAGCAGTACTTC; CDR3aa: CASSEPTSVSYEQYF
d_gene: -; v_gene: TRBV4-3; abundance: few; j_gene: TRBJ2-7; CDR3nt: TGCGCCAGCAGCCCCGCACAGGGAGAGCAGTACTTC; CDR3aa: CASSPAQGEQYF
d_gene: -; v_gene: TRBV7-9; abundance: few; j_gene: TRBJ1-2; CDR3nt: TGTGCCAGCAGCCCCGGGACCGGAGTCGGCTATGGCTACACCTTC; CDR3aa: CASSPGTGVGYGYTF
d_gene: -; v_gene: TRBV29-1; abundance: -; j_gene: TRBJ1-1; CDR3nt: TGCAGCTCCACCGCGGGGGGCGGCACTGAAGCTTTCTTT; CDR3aa: CSSTAGGGTEAFF
d_gene: -; v_gene: TRBV7-9; abundance: -; j_gene: TRBJ2-1; CDR3nt: TGTGCCAGCAGCTTTAGGGACGACCAGTTCTTC; CDR3aa: CASSFRDDQFF
d_gene: -; v_gene: TRBV11-1; abundance: -; j_gene: TRBJ1-5; CDR3nt: TGTGCCAGCAGCATGCTACAGGGCCCAAGTCAGCCCCAGCATTTT; CDR3aa: CASSMLQGPSQPQHF
d_gene: TRBD1; v_gene: TRBV5-1; abundance: -; j_gene: TRBJ2-7; CDR3nt: TGCGCCAGCAGCGTAGAGGGACAGGGGCTCAACGAGCAGTACTTC; CDR3aa: CASSVEGQGLNEQYF
d_gene: TRBD1; v_gene: TRBV6-1; abundance: -; j_gene: TRBJ2-7; CDR3nt: TGTGCCAGCAGGAGGACAGGGACCTACGAGCAGTACTTC; CDR3aa: CASRRTGTYEQYF
d_gene: -; v_gene: TRBV13; abundance: -; j_gene: TRBJ1-5; CDR3nt: TGTGCCAGCAGCCTCGGGGGGCGCGATCAGCCCCAGCATTTT; CDR3aa: CASSLGGRDQPQHF
d_gene: -; v_gene: TRBV29-1; abundance: -; j_gene: TRBJ2-2; CDR3nt: TGCAGCGTTGAAGGGAACGACTTCACGAACACCGGGGAGCTGTTTTTT; CDR3aa: CSVEGNDFTNTGELFF
d_gene: -; v_gene: TRBV29-1; abundance: -; j_gene: TRBJ2-1; CDR3nt: TGCAGCGTTGAAGCTAAGGGGCTCTACAATGAGCAGTTCTTC; CDR3aa: CSVEAKGLYNEQFF
d_gene: -; v_gene: TRBV23-1; abundance: -; j_gene: TRBJ2-7; CDR3nt: TGCGCCAGCAGTCATATGACAGCTTACTCCTACGAGCAGTACTTC; CDR3aa: CASSHMTAYSYEQYF
d_gene: -; v_gene: TRBV7-8; abundance: few; j_gene: TRBJ1-2; CDR3nt: TGTGCCAGCAGCTTAGCGGGTGTAAACTATGGCTACACCTTC; CDR3aa: CASSLAGVNYGYTF
d_gene: TRBD1; v_gene: TRBV30; abundance: -; j_gene: TRBJ2-7; CDR3nt: TGTGCCTGGAGGACAGGGGGCAGCTACGAGCAGTACTTC; CDR3aa: CAWRTGGSYEQYF
d_gene: -; v_gene: TRBV5-6; abundance: few; j_gene: TRBJ1-3; CDR3nt: TGTGCCAGCAGCTTGGTAGGGAGCGGAAACACCATATATTTT; CDR3aa: CASSLVGSGNTIYF
d_gene: -; v_gene: TRBV29-1; abundance: -; j_gene: TRBJ1-1; CDR3nt: TGCAGCGTTGAACAATTTAACACTGAAGCTTTCTTT; CDR3aa: CSVEQFNTEAFF
d_gene: TRBD1; v_gene: TRBV29-1; abundance: few; j_gene: TRBJ1-5; CDR3nt: TGCAGCGTCGGGACAGGGGGCTCGCAGCCCCAGCATTTT; CDR3aa: CSVGTGGSQPQHF
d_gene: -; v_gene: TRBV21-1; abundance: -; j_gene: TRBJ2-7; CDR3nt: TGTGCCAGCAGCAAAGCGATCTCGCTACAGGCCGAGCAGTACTTC; CDR3aa: CASSKAISLQAEQYF
d_gene: -; v_gene: TRBV6-5; abundance: -; j_gene: TRBJ2-2; CDR3nt: TGTGCCAGCAGTTACTCGAGTGGGAACACCGGGGAGCTGTTTTTT; CDR3aa: CASSYSSGNTGELFF
d_gene: TRBD1; v_gene: TRBV7-2; abundance: -; j_gene: TRBJ2-6; CDR3nt: TGTGCCAGCAGCGTCACAGGGGGCGGGTTGGCTGGGGCCAACGTCCTGACTTTC; CDR3aa: CASSVTGGGLAGANVLTF
d_gene: -; v_gene: TRBV6-5; abundance: -; j_gene: TRBJ2-7; CDR3nt: TGTGCCAGCAGTTATTCCCGGGACCGAGTATCCTACGAGCAGTACTTC; CDR3aa: CASSYSRDRVSYEQYF
d_gene: -; v_gene: TRBV30; abundance: once; j_gene: TRBJ2-7; CDR3nt: TGTGCCTGGAGTGTCGGGATCTCCTACGAGCAGTACTTC; CDR3aa: CAWSVGISYEQYF
d_gene: -; v_gene: TRBV9; abundance: -; j_gene: TRBJ2-2; CDR3nt: TGTGCCAGCAGCGTAGGGGGGTACACCGGGGAGCTGTTTTTT; CDR3aa: CASSVGGYTGELFF
d_gene: -; v_gene: TRBV7-6; abundance: -; j_gene: TRBJ1-1; CDR3nt: TGTGCCAGCAGCTTAGGTGGGACGGTGAACACTGAAGCTTTCTTT; CDR3aa: CASSLGGTVNTEAFF
d_gene: -; v_gene: TRBV2; abundance: -; j_gene: TRBJ1-5; CDR3nt: TGTGCCAGCAGTGAAAGGATTCAGCCCCAGCATTTT; CDR3aa: CASSERIQPQHF
d_gene: -; v_gene: TRBV7-3; abundance: once; j_gene: TRBJ2-1; CDR3nt: TGTGCCAGCAGCTTCTCCGGGGGAACCTACAATGAGCAGTTCTTC; CDR3aa: CASSFSGGTYNEQFF
d_gene: -; v_gene: TRBV6-5; abundance: few; j_gene: TRBJ1-2; CDR3nt: TGTGCCAGCAGTTATCACAGGGACGACTATGGCTACACCTTC; CDR3aa: CASSYHRDDYGYTF
d_gene: -; v_gene: TRBV4-1; abundance: -; j_gene: TRBJ2-3; CDR3nt: TGCGCCAGCAGCCAAGTTCTTCACAGCAGCACAGATACGCAGTATTTT; CDR3aa: CASSQVLHSSTDTQYF
d_gene: TRBD1; v_gene: TRBV6-4; abundance: -; j_gene: TRBJ2-7; CDR3nt: TGTGCCAGCAAGTATACAGGGGGCCCCATCTACGAGCAGTACTTC; CDR3aa: CASKYTGGPIYEQYF
d_gene: -; v_gene: TRBV19; abundance: -; j_gene: TRBJ2-5; CDR3nt: TGTGCCAGTAAGGGGGAGACCCAGTACTTC; CDR3aa: CASKGETQYF
d_gene: -; v_gene: TRBV21-1; abundance: few; j_gene: TRBJ2-7; CDR3nt: TGTGCCAGCATTCCTCCAGCCACAGGGGTTACCTACGAGCAGTACTTC; CDR3aa: CASIPPATGVTYEQYF
d_gene: -; v_gene: TRBV5-6; abundance: once; j_gene: TRBJ1-2; CDR3nt: TGTGCCAGCAGCTTGGGGGCAGGGGACGGCTACACCTTC; CDR3aa: CASSLGAGDGYTF
d_gene: -; v_gene: TRBV19; abundance: -; j_gene: TRBJ1-5; CDR3nt: TGTGCCAGTAGTATAGTAGGGGATAGCAATCAGCCCCAGCATTTT; CDR3aa: CASSIVGDSNQPQHF
d_gene: TRBD1; v_gene: TRBV6-6; abundance: few; j_gene: TRBJ1-1; CDR3nt: TGTGCCAGCAGACAGGGGTTGAACACTGAAGCTTTCTTT; CDR3aa: CASRQGLNTEAFF